These T cell receptor beta chains were read from a single sample in a study of T cell responses to AZD1222 COVID-19 vaccine. Assay: immunoSEQ multiplex PCR; the TCRdb copy retains only in-frame clones and omits some. Of approximately 50,000 clones in the sample, 60% to 85% were seen once. The material was peripheral blood, obtained on day 0 of AZD1222 vaccination. The receptors stem from an adult in good health. Both conserved end residues are part of each CDR3. The D gene is left open where the match is weak. Clone size is given for some rows only: seen once, a few or many times, or a class if the clone is expanded.

TRBV28	TRBJ2-7	NA	TRBD1	CASSLWGQGRSYEQYF	TGTGCCAGCAGTTTATGGGGACAGGGACGCTCCTACGAGCAGTACTTC
TRBV5-5	TRBJ1-5	NA	TRBD1	CASGTGGSQPQHF	TGTGCCAGCGGAACAGGGGGCAGCCAGCCCCAGCATTTT
TRBV10-3	TRBJ2-3	NA	NA	CAISESGYTDTQYF	TGTGCCATCAGTGAGTCTGGCTACACAGATACGCAGTATTTT
TRBV5-1	TRBJ1-3	NA	TRBD1	CASSFGDRRGNTIYF	TGCGCCAGCAGCTTTGGGGACAGGAGGGGAAACACCATATATTTT
TRBV5-6	TRBJ1-1	NA	NA	CASSWDPNTEAFF	TGTGCCAGCAGTTGGGACCCGAACACTGAAGCTTTCTTT
TRBV9	TRBJ2-1	NA	NA	CASNTLGAHSNEQFF	TGTGCCAGCAACACCTTGGGGGCCCATAGTAATGAGCAGTTCTTC
TRBV14	TRBJ2-2	NA	NA	CASSQQFTGELFF	TGTGCCAGCAGCCAACAGTTCACCGGGGAGCTGTTTTTT
TRBV19	TRBJ1-6	NA	TRBD1	CASRTGLAYNSPLHF	TGTGCCAGTAGGACAGGGCTGGCCTATAATTCACCCCTCCACTTT
TRBV19	TRBJ2-1	NA	TRBD1	CASTHRDSARNEQFF	TGTGCCAGTACCCACCGGGACAGTGCTCGGAATGAGCAGTTCTTC
TRBV4-1	TRBJ2-5	NA	TRBD2	CASSQSSGGLRTQYF	TGCGCCAGCAGCCAATCTAGCGGGGGCCTACGGACCCAGTACTTC
TRBV3-1/TRBV3-2	TRBJ2-5	few	TRBD2	CASSFGLAHGETQYF	TGTGCCAGCAGCTTCGGACTAGCCCACGGAGAGACCCAGTACTTC
TRBV5-1	TRBJ1-1	NA	NA	CASSRAGTNTEAFF	TGCGCCAGCAGCCGAGCCGGTACGAACACTGAAGCTTTCTTT
TRBV12-3/TRBV12-4	TRBJ1-2	NA	NA	CASSLQESYGYTF	TGTGCCAGCAGTTTACAGGAGAGCTATGGCTACACCTTC
TRBV9	TRBJ2-7	NA	TRBD2	CASSPTSGTYEQYF	TGTGCCAGCAGCCCGACTAGCGGGACCTACGAGCAGTACTTC
TRBV29-1	TRBJ1-1	NA	TRBD1	CSVDLGQGMNTEAFF	TGCAGCGTCGACCTCGGACAGGGGATGAACACTGAAGCTTTCTTT
TRBV19	TRBJ1-5	NA	TRBD1	CASSIETGRNQPQHF	TGTGCCAGTAGTATAGAGACAGGGCGCAATCAGCCCCAGCATTTT
TRBV6-2/TRBV6-3	TRBJ2-5	few	TRBD2	CASSRLAGEGETQYF	TGTGCCAGCAGTCGACTAGCGGGAGAGGGAGAGACCCAGTACTTC